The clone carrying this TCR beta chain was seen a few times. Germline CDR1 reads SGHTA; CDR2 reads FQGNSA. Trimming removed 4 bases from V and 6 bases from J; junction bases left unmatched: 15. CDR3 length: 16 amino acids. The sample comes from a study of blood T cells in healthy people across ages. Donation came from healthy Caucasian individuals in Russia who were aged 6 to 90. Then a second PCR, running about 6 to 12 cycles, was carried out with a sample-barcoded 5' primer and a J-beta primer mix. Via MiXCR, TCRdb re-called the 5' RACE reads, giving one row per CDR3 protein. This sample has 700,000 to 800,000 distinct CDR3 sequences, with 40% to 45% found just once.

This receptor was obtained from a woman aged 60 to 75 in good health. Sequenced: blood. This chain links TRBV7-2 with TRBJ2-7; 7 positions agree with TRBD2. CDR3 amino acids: CASSSLSAGDGSEQYF. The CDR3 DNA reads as TGTGCCAGCAGCTCCTTATCGGCGGGAGACGGGTCCGAGCAGTACTTC.